This T cell receptor beta chain was captured in a study of patients and donors after allogeneic stem cell transplantation. In its sample, this clonotype was seen a few times. Trimming stripped 2 bases from V and 4 bases from J, with 9 bases between. The CDR3 contains 13 residues. CDR1 is SEHNR and CDR2 is FQNEAQ in the germline V gene (reference sequence). Each CDR3 protein gets one entry after TCRdb re-called the RT-PCR reads with MiXCR. Of over 200,000 distinct CDR3 sequences listed, around two fifths are singletons. The TCR originated in a human donor who was either an allogeneic HSCT recipient or a stem cell or donor lymphocyte infusion donor (not recorded which). It is not recorded whose cells these are; they may come from a transplant donor. This chain uses TRBV7-9 with TRBJ2-7; weak D call: TRBD1 (5 bases). The sample comprised blood, either unsorted or a sorted T cell fraction (not recorded which). DNA for the CDR3: TGTGCCAGCAGCTTACAGGGCCGTTACGAGCAGTACTTC. It translates to CASSLQGRYEQYF.